This TCR beta chain stems from a study of blood T cell repertoires in COVID-19. Across the study: Both acute and convalescent COVID-19 samples were obtained from the United States, Italy and Spain.

TCRdb's table, derived via immunoSEQ multiplex PCR, lists solely in-frame clones and lacks some. The sample has approximately 44,000 clones, roughly 92% seen once. The CDR3 consists of 15 residues. Germline V gives CDR1 SGHRS, CDR2 YFSETQ. V dropped 0 bases and J dropped 6 bases, with 12 bases sitting between them. The sample was peripheral blood. The rearrangement joins TRBV5-1 to TRBJ1-4; possible D gene TRBD1, 6 bases. The TCR was taken from a man over 45 with COVID-19, enrolled during active disease. CDR3 amino acids: CASSLVQGGDEKLFF. The CDR3 nucleotides are TGCGCCAGCAGCTTGGTACAGGGCGGAGATGAAAAACTGTTTTTT.